A single sample is the source of the 29 T cell receptor beta chains below, sequenced in a study of blood T cell repertoires in COVID-19. Assay used: immunoSEQ multiplex PCR; TCRdb lists only in-frame clones, some missing. Of 50,000 to 70,000 clones in the sample, about 70% were seen once. Sequenced input: peripheral blood. The origin of the receptors is a man aged 50-59 years with active or convalescent COVID-19.

Of note for this clone: No DNA is shown, since the ends of the CDR3 on it are uncertain; the CDR3 is the one TCRdb lists. The rearrangement joins TRBV5-4 to TRBJ2-7; TRBD2 was called by the table and not checked on the DNA. The CDR3 has 16 residues if both end residues are counted. The V gene's germline CDR1 is SGHNT and CDR2 YYREEE (reference sequence). The CDR3 sequence is CASSFGPGGSFYEQYF.

The CDR3 here is CAISGPGQLSGGYTF. DNA for the CDR3: TGTGCCATCAGTGGACCGGGACAGCTATCGGGAGGCTACACCTTC. The chain recombines TRBV10-3 with TRBJ1-2; TRBD1 aligns across 7 bases. The germline CDR1 and CDR2 sequences are ENHRY and SYGVKD. Germline trimming cut 4 bases from V and 8 bases from J; bases unmatched to any gene: 13. The CDR3 is made up of 15 amino acids.

The chain recombines TRBV2 with TRBJ1-1; the match to TRBD1 covers 8 bases. V was pared by 2 bases and J by 0 bases, with 2 bases of the junction left unmatched. Looked up from germline, CDR1 is SNHLY and CDR2 is FYNNEI. This CDR3 is 15 amino acids long. CDR3 DNA: TGTGCCAGCAGTGAAAGGGACAGGATGAACACTGAAGCTTTCTTT. Protein: CASSERDRMNTEAFF.

The V and J genes are TRBV25-1 and TRBJ2-1, with D tentatively TRBD2 (8 bases). This CDR3 comprises 16 residues. V was cut by 4 bases and J by 7 bases, with 20 bases left in between. The V gene's germline CDR1 is MGHDK and CDR2 SYGVNS. CDR3: CASSGIGRGLLNEQFF. CDR3 bases: TGTGCCAGCAGTGGGATCGGGAGGGGGCTGTTGAATGAGCAGTTCTTC.

CDR3 loop: CASGSPGERFGNTIYF. CDR3 nucleotides: TGTGCCAGCGGGTCGCCAGGGGAACGTTTCGGAAACACCATATATTTT. The chain joins TRBV14 to TRBJ1-3; tentative D call: TRBD1 (6 bases). Germline values: CDR1 SGHDN, CDR2 FVKESK. The germline V and J ends were trimmed by 8 bases and 4 bases, with 21 bases remaining between them. The CDR3 extends over 16 amino acids.

The gene calls are TRBV6-6 and TRBJ2-7; no reliable D call. The CDR3 length is 15 residues. V was cut by 0 bases and J by 6 bases, with 15 bases left in between. CDR1 and CDR2 from the germline V gene are MNHNY and SVGAGI (reference sequence). The DNA for the CDR3 is TGTGCCAGCAGTTACTCGGAGAAGACTCCCGGCGAGCAGTACTTC. It encodes CASSYSEKTPGEQYF.

The gene calls are TRBV2 and TRBJ2-1; weak D call: TRBD1 (5 bases). Deletions cut 7 bases from V and 3 bases from J, with 13 bases between. The V gene's germline CDR1 is SNHLY and CDR2 FYNNEI. This CDR3 spans 14 amino acids. Written as DNA, the CDR3 is TGTGCCAGCAATTTCCAGGGCATCTACAATGAGCAGTTCTTC. As protein: CASNFQGIYNEQFF.

The chain is built from TRBV5-1 and TRBJ1-1, with D maybe TRBD1 (6 bases). Germline CDR1 is SGHRS and CDR2 is YFSETQ. With 5 bases removed from V and 1 base from J, the gap between germline ends came to 12 bases. The CDR3 contains 14 residues. CDR3 loop: CASRTGQSNTEAFF. CDR3 DNA: TGCGCCAGCAGAACGGGACAATCGAACACTGAAGCTTTCTTT.

V usage is TRBV4-1 and J usage is TRBJ1-1, with D uncertain. V dropped 5 bases and J dropped 4 bases, with 20 bases sitting between them. Germline CDR1 and CDR2: MGHRA and YSYEKL. The CDR3 runs 16 residues. The CDR3 protein is CASSFMLRNLATEAFF. In DNA form, the CDR3 reads TGCGCCAGCAGCTTCATGCTCCGAAATCTGGCCACTGAAGCTTTCTTT.

There are a few counts of this clone. CDR3 DNA: TGCAGCGTCGTAACGGGACAGGCGGGCAATCAGCCCCAGCATTTT. This gives the protein CSVVTGQAGNQPQHF. This chain links TRBV29-1 with TRBJ1-5; TRBD1 matches 8 bases. CDR1 SQVTM and CDR2 ANQGSEA come from the germline V gene. This CDR3 comprises 15 residues. After removal of 6 bases from V and 2 bases from J, the junction contained 9 bases not matched to a gene. Variable domain in full (rest from reference TRBV29-1 and TRBJ1-5): SAVISQKPSRDICQRGTSLTIQCQVDSQVTMMFWYRQQPGQSLTLIATANQGSEATYESGFVIDKFPISRPNLTFSTLTVSNMSPEDSSIYLCSVVTGQAGNQPQHFGDGTRLSIL.

This clone was found once. The chain couples TRBV10-3 to TRBJ2-3; D not certain. Germline loops: CDR1 ENHRY, CDR2 SYGVKD. Trimming left V 0 bases short and J 4 bases short, with 8 bases between. The CDR3 consists of 14 residues. CDR3 DNA: TGTGCCATCAGTGAGTCGGGCAGACCAGATACGCAGTATTTT. As protein: CAISESGRPDTQYF.

The chain carries TRBV4-2 and TRBJ1-2, with 9 bases aligning to TRBD1. Germline V CDR1 and CDR2: LGHNA, YNFKEQ. The CDR3 is 16 residues long. The V and J ends lost 1 base and 4 bases, in that order; junction bases with no gene match: 7. This CDR3 reads CASSQGGTGYGYGYTF. The CDR3 region has the DNA TGTGCCAGCAGCCAAGGTGGGACAGGGTACGGCTATGGCTACACCTTC.

V gene TRBV7-3 combines with J gene TRBJ2-5, with TRBD2 matching 10 bases. This CDR3 spans 15 amino acids. The V gene end was trimmed by 5 bases and the J gene end by 5 bases; junction bases not matched to a gene: 8. Germline assignment: CDR1 SGHTA and CDR2 FQGTGA. This CDR3 is CASSPSGGKGETQYF. In DNA, the CDR3 is TGTGCCAGCAGCCCTAGCGGGGGCAAGGGGGAGACCCAGTACTTC.

The chain is built from TRBV9 and TRBJ2-1; tentative D call: TRBD2 (6 bases). V was clipped by 3 bases and J by 7 bases, with 20 bases between them. The CDR3 is made up of 16 amino acids. Germline V CDR1 and CDR2: SGDLS, YYNGEE. DNA of the CDR3: TGTGCCAGCAGCGGACGGGTGGTGGCGGGAAATAATGAGCAGTTCTTC. Its protein product is CASSGRVVAGNNEQFF.

V usage is TRBV10-2 and J usage is TRBJ1-5; D call uncertain. Germline V gene lookup returns CDR1 WSHSY and CDR2 SAAADI. This CDR3 is built from 13 residues. Trimming stripped 6 bases from V and 5 bases from J, with 11 bases between. The CDR3 sequence is CASRDSADQPQHF. For the CDR3, the DNA is TGCGCCAGCAGGGACTCCGCAGATCAGCCCCAGCATTTT.

This clone showed up just a few times. V usage is TRBV5-1 and J usage is TRBJ1-6, with D unresolved. The CDR3 is 15 amino acids. CDR1 is SGHRS and CDR2 is YFSETQ in the germline V gene. The V end was cut by 0 bases, the J end by 9 bases, with 13 bases between. In DNA, the CDR3 is TGCGCCAGCAGCTTGGTGGGCACGGCGGGTTCACCCCTCCACTTT. It is translated as CASSLVGTAGSPLHF.

The V and J genes are TRBV6-5 and TRBJ2-7; 7 bases agree with TRBD2. This CDR3 is built from 13 residues. Looked up from germline, CDR1 is MNHEY and CDR2 is SVGAGI. With 6 bases clipped from V and 3 bases from J, the junction kept 5 bases outside the gene matches. The DNA for the CDR3 is TGTGCCAGCAGGTCTAGCGGTAGCTACGAGCAGTACTTC. It is translated as CASRSSGSYEQYF.

This chain uses TRBV4-2 with TRBJ1-6, with 9 bases lining up with TRBD1. The CDR3 covers 15 residues. V was pared by 5 bases and J by 7 bases, with 6 bases of the junction left unmatched. Germline V CDR1 and CDR2: LGHNA, YNFKEQ. The chain's CDR3 is CASSNTGQGNSPLHF. The CDR3 nucleotides are TGTGCCAGCAGCAACACCGGACAGGGGAATTCACCCCTCCACTTT.

The chain has TRBV7-9 and TRBJ2-3; D gene uncertain. The germline V and J ends were trimmed by 2 bases and 11 bases, with 11 bases remaining between them. The germline gives CDR1 SEHNR, CDR2 FQNEAQ (reference sequence). The CDR3 sequence is 12 residues long. The chain's CDR3 is CASSLPAVGQYF. Written as DNA, the CDR3 is TGTGCCAGCAGCTTACCCGCCGTCGGGCAGTATTTT.

This clone was seen more than once but under ten times. V is TRBV7-3 and J is TRBJ2-7; a possible D gene is TRBD1 (6 bases). The ends were cut back, 4 bases at V and 5 bases at J, with 12 bases in the middle. The CDR3 is 13 residues long. The germline V gene has CDR1 SGHTA and CDR2 FQGTGA. The CDR3 loop is CASSSSQGHEQYF. Written as DNA, the CDR3 is TGTGCCAGCAGCTCCAGCCAGGGGCACGAGCAGTACTTC.

V is TRBV2 and J is TRBJ2-4, with TRBD1 matching 8 bases. The germline V gene encodes CDR1 SNHLY and CDR2 FYNNEI. CDR3 length equals 12 residues. The V segment lost 9 bases and the J segment 9 bases; nucleotides outside the gene matches: 7. The CDR3 spells CARGTGRIIQYF. The CDR3 bases are TGTGCCAGGGGGACAGGAAGGATCATTCAGTACTTC.

This chain connects TRBV7-9 to TRBJ1-1; D is perhaps TRBD1 (6 bases). Germline loops: CDR1 SEHNR, CDR2 FQNEAQ (reference sequence). V lost 6 bases and J lost 4, with 12 bases in between. There are 13 residues in the CDR3. CDR3 bases: TGTGCCAGCAGACCAGGGGAGCGCACTGAAGCTTTCTTT. Protein sequence: CASRPGERTEAFF.

Comments on this clone: At the DNA level, this CDR3 is encoded by other sequences in the same sample as well. The chain employs TRBV19 and TRBJ1-2; D remains ambiguous. Germline V CDR1 and CDR2: LNHDA, SQIVND (reference sequence). The CDR3 runs to 13 residues. V was trimmed by 2 bases and J by 2 bases, leaving 6 bases between them. In DNA form, the CDR3 reads TGTGCCAGTAGTATAAGAGGGAACTATGGCTACACCTTC. It translates to CASSIRGNYGYTF. The variable domain in full, completed from reference TRBV19 and TRBJ1-2, reads DGGITQSPKYLFRKEGQNVTLSCEQNLNHDAMYWYRQDPGQGLRLIYYSQIVNDFQKGDIAEGYSVSREKKESFPLTVTSAQKNPTAFYLCASSIRGNYGYTFGSGTRLTVV.

The chain carries TRBV29-1 and TRBJ2-2; 13 bases are shared with TRBD2. Germline CDR1 and CDR2: SQVTM and ANQGSEA. CDR3 length equals 16 residues. The ends lost 5 bases at V and 7 bases at J; junction bases unmatched: 10. The CDR3 loop reads CSVLGLAGDQGGELFF. CDR3 DNA: TGCAGCGTTCTAGGACTAGCGGGAGATCAGGGCGGGGAGCTGTTTTTT.

The CDR3 reads CAWSPSGRGEQYF. As DNA, the CDR3 is TGTGCCTGGAGCCCTAGCGGACGGGGCGAGCAGTACTTC. The V and J genes are TRBV30 and TRBJ2-7; 7 nucleotides line up with TRBD2. V was clipped by 3 bases and J by 6 bases; unmatched bases: 8. The germline CDR1 and CDR2 sequences are GTSNPN and SVGIG (reference sequence). The CDR3 extends over 13 amino acids.

The chain uses TRBV3-1 (or the pseudogene TRBV3-2) and TRBJ2-5, with TRBD2 identical over 7 bases. V trimming: 5 bases; J trimming: 2 bases; junction bases outside the gene matches: 5. This CDR3 is built from 14 residues. Germline V lookup: CDR1 LGHDT, CDR2 YNNKEL (reference sequence). CDR3 bases: TGTGCCAGCAGCGCGCGGGGGAATCAAGAGACCCAGTACTTC. Translation: CASSARGNQETQYF.

V gene TRBV29-1 combines with J gene TRBJ1-2, with D possibly being TRBD1 (5 bases). Looked up from germline, CDR1 is SQVTM and CDR2 is ANQGSEA. The CDR3 covers 13 residues. V dropped 3 bases and J dropped 8 bases, with 16 bases sitting between them. Written as DNA, the CDR3 is TGCAGCGTTGACAGTCTAGGGAACAGGGGCTACACCTTC. Translating it yields CSVDSLGNRGYTF.

This clone showed up many times. The sample holds other DNA sequences that translate to the same CDR3. The V and J genes are TRBV5-5 and TRBJ2-3; possibly TRBD1 for D (6 bases). From germline, CDR1 is SGHKS and CDR2 YYEKEE (reference sequence). The germline V and J ends were trimmed by 2 bases and 5 bases, with 9 bases remaining between them. CDR3 length equals 13 residues. CDR3 in DNA: TGTGCCAGCAGCTTACCAGGGGTAGATACGCAGTATTTT. Its translation: CASSLPGVDTQYF.

This sequence joins TRBV6-1 and TRBJ2-3, with TRBD2 as a possible D gene (5 bases). CDR1 and CDR2 (germline): MNHNS, SASEGT. The CDR3 length is 15 residues. Trimming stripped 3 bases from V and 4 bases from J, with 14 bases between. The CDR3 bases are TGTGCCAGCAGTGAGCGGTTGTCTAGCTCAGATACGCAGTATTTT. Its translation: CASSERLSSSDTQYF.